This is a list of T cell receptor beta chains from one sample in a study of blood T cell repertoires in COVID-19. Measured with immunoSEQ multiplex PCR; TCRdb has only the in-frame clones, and not every one. The sample has roughly 70,000 clones, about nine tenths seen once; the top ten hold under 6.5%. The specimen was peripheral blood. Receptors originate from a man aged 50 to 60 with active COVID-19. The CDR3 runs from the conserved cysteine through the conserved F or W. The order of the fields is clone size, D gene, J gene, CDR3 length, V gene, CDR3 protein, CDR3 DNA. A D gene is named only where the DNA matches it firmly. A row's size may be missing; if present it is once, few, many or a size class.

once	NA	TRBJ1-1	17	TRBV9	CASSVGPHPGREPEAFF	TGTGCCAGCAGCGTAGGTCCTCACCCGGGGCGGGAGCCTGAAGCTTTCTTT
once	NA	TRBJ1-2	13	TRBV3-1/TRBV3-2	CASSQRGSYGYTF	TGTGCCAGCAGCCAAAGGGGGAGTTATGGCTACACCTTC
NA	NA	TRBJ1-2	11	TRBV28	CASSFLYGYTF	TGTGCCAGCAGTTTCCTTTATGGCTACACCTTC
NA	NA	TRBJ1-4	12	TRBV2	CASRRGNEKLFF	TGTGCCAGCCGACGGGGAAATGAAAAACTGTTTTTT
NA	NA	TRBJ2-3	16	TRBV9	CASSTSGSTYTDTQYF	TGTGCCAGCAGCACCTCCGGGTCAACTTACACAGATACGCAGTATTTT
NA	NA	TRBJ2-5	15	TRBV9	CASSVGGAAQETQYF	TGTGCCAGCAGCGTAGGTGGGGCAGCGCAAGAGACCCAGTACTTC
NA	TRBD1	TRBJ2-7	13	TRBV5-1	CASSRDRPYEQYF	TGCGCCAGCAGCCGGGACAGGCCCTACGAGCAGTACTTC
NA	TRBD2	TRBJ2-3	15	TRBV28	CASSLVSGRGDTQYF	TGTGCCAGCAGTTTGGTGAGCGGGAGGGGAGATACGCAGTATTTT
NA	NA	TRBJ2-3	11	TRBV3-1/TRBV3-2	CASSEGEAQYF	TGTGCCAGCAGCGAAGGAGAAGCGCAGTATTTT
NA	NA	TRBJ1-1	13	TRBV29-1	CSVAQGPNTEAFF	TGCAGCGTGGCGCAGGGTCCGAACACTGAAGCTTTCTTT
NA	NA	TRBJ1-1	15	TRBV6-9	CASRPKAGQSVLAFF	TGTGCCAGCAGGCCAAAGGCGGGGCAATCTGTCCTGGCTTTCTTT
NA	NA	TRBJ1-2	13	TRBV6-5	CASSYTKGDGYTF	TGTGCCAGCAGTTACACGAAGGGGGATGGCTACACCTTC
once	TRBD2	TRBJ2-3	13	TRBV5-1	CASSRDYTDTQYF	TGCGCCAGCAGCCGGGACTACACAGATACGCAGTATTTT
NA	NA	TRBJ1-1	14	TRBV5-1	CASSSDVEGAEAFF	TGCGCCAGCAGCTCCGATGTCGAGGGGGCTGAAGCTTTCTTT
NA	NA	TRBJ2-7	15	TRBV14	CASSPKVKRVDEQYF	TGTGCCAGCAGCCCCAAAGTGAAGAGGGTCGACGAGCAGTACTTC
NA	NA	TRBJ2-3	14	TRBV3-1/TRBV3-2	CASSQDHSPDTQYF	TGTGCCAGCAGCCAAGATCACAGTCCAGATACGCAGTATTTT
once	NA	TRBJ1-2	12	TRBV11-3	CASSLQGSGYTF	TGTGCCAGCAGCTTACAGGGGTCTGGCTACACCTTC
NA	NA	TRBJ1-1	15	TRBV21-1	CASSKDSDSNTEAFF	TGTGCCAGCAGCAAAGACTCTGATTCGAACACTGAAGCTTTCTTT
NA	TRBD2	TRBJ2-1	16	TRBV15	CATSYGTSGSGYEQFF	TGTGCCACCAGCTATGGGACTAGCGGGAGTGGCTATGAGCAGTTCTTC
NA	TRBD2	TRBJ2-7	15	TRBV27	CASSVGAGGTYEQYF	TGTGCCAGCAGTGTCGGGGCGGGAGGGACCTACGAGCAGTACTTC
NA	NA	TRBJ2-1	18	TRBV11-2	CASSLSFEGDRGNNEQFF	TGTGCCAGCAGCTTATCTTTCGAGGGAGACCGCGGTAACAATGAGCAGTTCTTC
NA	NA	TRBJ1-5	15	TRBV6-1	CASSDVAGYNQPQHF	TGTGCCAGCAGTGACGTTGCGGGTTACAATCAGCCCCAGCATTTT